The 10 T cell receptor beta chains listed next were all sequenced from one sample in a study of CD8+ T cells in alopecia areata. Extraction of RNA preceded its reverse transcription into cDNA, which served as the sequencing template. The data were produced by immunoSEQ multiplex PCR, yet TCRdb's version contains in-frame clones alone and is incomplete. The table has over 150,000 clones, roughly 56% seen once. Sequencing was carried out using CD8+ T cells sorted from blood. These receptors all come from a human donor in good health.

This clone was observed once. The chain couples TRBV5-6 to TRBJ2-2, with no clear D. Germline-derived CDR1 and CDR2 are SGHDT and YYEEEE. Trimming removed 2 bases at V and 6 bases at J, with 5 bases between. This CDR3 is 12 amino acids long. CDR3 sequence: CASSLGSGELFF. CDR3 DNA sequence: TGTGCCAGCAGCTTAGGTTCCGGGGAGCTGTTTTTT.

This clone was counted a few times. The chain employs TRBV14 and TRBJ2-5; D possibly corresponds to TRBD2 (7 bases). V lost 2 bases and J lost 4, with 14 bases in between. This CDR3 is 15 amino acids long. Germline assignment: CDR1 SGHDN and CDR2 FVKESK. The DNA of the CDR3 is TGTGCCAGCAGCCAATTTCGGGGGGCCCGAGAGACCCAGTACTTC. Protein product: CASSQFRGARETQYF.

This chain uses TRBV6-1 with TRBJ2-1; 7 bases line up with TRBD2. CDR3 length equals 15 residues. V lost 6 bases and J lost 4; bases outside the gene matches: 9. Germline V lookup: CDR1 MNHNS, CDR2 SASEGT. The CDR3 spells CASRIARRGYNEQFF. CDR3 sequence (DNA): TGTGCCAGCAGGATCGCTAGGCGGGGGTACAATGAGCAGTTCTTC.

The chain employs TRBV4-1 and TRBJ2-3; D possibly matches TRBD1 or TRBD2 (5 bases each). CDR1 is MGHRA, CDR2 YSYEKL, per germline. Trimming removed 3 bases from V and 7 bases from J, with 11 bases in between. The CDR3 consists of 13 residues. In nucleotides, the CDR3 is TGCGCCAGCAGCCACGGGGACGGCTATACGCAGTATTTT. This codes for CASSHGDGYTQYF.

Comments on this clone: A junction boundary mismatches the germline segment, possibly from a read error. The rearrangement links TRBV29-1 to TRBJ2-1; D perhaps matches TRBD2 (5 bases). From germline, CDR1 is SQVTM and CDR2 ANQGSEA. CDR3 length equals 17 residues. As DNA, the CDR3 is TGCAGCGTCGAAGGCCCTCCCCTAGCCCGCTCCTACAATGAGCAGTTCTTC. Protein: CSVEGPPLARSYNEQFF.

There are a few counts of this clone. The rearrangement joins TRBV11-2 to TRBJ2-7; 7 bases map to TRBD2. From germline, CDR1 is SGHAT and CDR2 FQNNGV. The CDR3 is 14 residues long. V lost 4 bases to trimming and J lost 0 bases; unmatched junction nucleotides: 3. CDR3 coding DNA: TGTGCCAGCAGCTCGGGGGGAGCCTCCTACGAGCAGTACTTC. It translates to CASSSGGASYEQYF.

On this clone itself: The sample carries other DNA sequences with the same CDR3. This chain connects TRBV29-1 to TRBJ2-2, with D possibly TRBD2 on 6 matching bases. From germline, CDR1 is SQVTM and CDR2 ANQGSEA. The CDR3 has 13 residues. V lost 3 bases, J lost 1 base, and 6 bases lay in between. DNA for the CDR3: TGCAGCGTTGAGGAGGGGAACACCGGGGAGCTGTTTTTT. Protein: CSVEEGNTGELFF.

This clone was seen ten or more times. The CDR3 reads CASSDSIGGGNIQYF. CDR3 DNA: TGTGCCAGCAGTGACTCGATTGGGGGAGGGAACATTCAGTACTTC. The V and J genes are TRBV6-4 and TRBJ2-4; 7 positions agree with TRBD2. The germline V gene encodes CDR1 MRHNA and CDR2 SNTAGT. V was clipped by 0 bases and J by 7 bases; unmatched bases: 6. CDR3 size: 15 residues.

V usage is TRBV4-1 and J usage is TRBJ2-2, with D perhaps TRBD1 (7 bases). V dropped 4 bases and J dropped 4 bases, with 16 bases sitting between them. Looked up from germline, CDR1 is MGHRA and CDR2 is YSYEKL. The CDR3 covers 16 residues. The CDR3 here is CASSPAAQGGTGELFF. The CDR3 DNA reads TGCGCCAGCAGCCCCGCCGCCCAGGGGGGCACCGGGGAGCTGTTTTTT.

V usage is TRBV29-1 and J usage is TRBJ2-7; 7 bases line up with TRBD1. The germline V gene has CDR1 SQVTM and CDR2 ANQGSEA. V dropped 2 bases and J dropped 3; count of bases not matched to a gene: 13. This CDR3 comprises 16 residues. The CDR3 nucleotides read TGCAGCGTTGAACCAATAGACAGGGCAACGAACTACGAGCAGTACTTC. This codes for CSVEPIDRATNYEQYF.